This T cell receptor beta chain was recorded in a study of T cells in Graves' hyperthyroidism and ophthalmopathy. This clonotype was observed a handful of times. Antigen specificity is unknown. TCR beta CDR3 regions were amplified from RNA transcripts. HTBI primers were used for first-round RT-PCR of the TCR CDR3. TCRdb passed the multiplex PCR reads through MiXCR, listing each CDR3 protein once. The sample gives roughly 700,000 distinct CDR3 sequences, 17% of which show up once; around a sixth is in the top ten. The study's findings and limits: Blood held most thyroid clonotypes expanded above 0.001 frequency.

Germline V lookup: CDR1 SGHRS, CDR2 YFSETQ. Trimming took 4 bases from V and 4 from J; bases not matched to a gene: 7. This CDR3 comprises 14 residues. The sequenced sample consisted of blood. This sequence joins TRBV5-1 and TRBJ1-1; 7 bases agree with TRBD1. The source of this sequence is a man aged 50 to 60 with Graves' hyperthyroidism. For the CDR3, the DNA is TGCGCCAGCAGCGAGCAGGGGGTTGTCACTGAAGCTTTCTTT. Amino acid sequence: CASSEQGVVTEAFF.